This TCR beta chain was recovered during a study of blood T cell repertoires in COVID-19. Study in general: Some COVID-19 samples were acute and others convalescent; all came from the United States, Italy and Spain. In each case, the material was cDNA or gDNA derived from T cells, B-cell-depleted T cells, or PBMCs.

Germline trimming cut 5 bases from V and 15 bases from J; bases unmatched to any gene: 13. CDR3 length: 13 residues. The germline V gene has CDR1 SEHNR and CDR2 FQNEAQ (reference sequence). In the authors' methods: Estimated nucleated cell counts came from reference gene primer amplification. The method was immunoSEQ multiplex PCR; TCRdb's version includes in-frame clones alone and lacks a portion of them. Clonal size and the V and J genes are those of that table, whereas D and trimming came from the DNA. The data hold 50,000 to 65,000 clones, with about 86% observed a single time. V and J are TRBV7-9 and TRBJ2-1; 7 nucleotides line up with TRBD2. This clonotype was obtained from a human donor in a cohort sampled during active COVID-19. Material: peripheral blood. The CDR3 loop reads CASSPDRLAGGFF. CDR3 in DNA: TGTGCCAGCAGCCCCGACCGACTAGCAGGAGGGTTCTTC.